This is a list of T cell receptor beta chains from one sample in a study of CD8 T cells in ankylosing spondylitis. One entry per CDR3 protein results from TCRdb running MiXCR on the 5' RACE reads. The sample gives about 330,000 distinct CDR3 sequences, 8% of which show up once; about 15% is in the top ten. The sequencing sample was made of blood, either unsorted or a sorted T cell fraction (not recorded which). The receptors derive from a male donor with ankylosing spondylitis. The CDR3 runs from the conserved cysteine through the conserved F or W. Fields, in order: V gene, J gene, clone size, D gene, CDR3 protein, CDR3 DNA. D genes are given only for firm matches. The size field is filled for only some rows; it gives once, few, many or a size class.

>TRBV7-9|TRBJ1-1|NA|TRBD1
CASSPWDRMNTEAFF
TGTGCCAGCAGCCCCTGGGACAGGATGAACACTGAAGCTTTCTTT
>TRBV6-2/TRBV6-3|TRBJ2-1|few|TRBD1
CASSYLQGLGEQFF
TGTGCCAGCAGTTACTTACAGGGGTTAGGGGAGCAGTTCTTC
>TRBV7-8|TRBJ2-1|NA|NA
CASSADPSYNEQFF
TGTGCCAGCAGCGCAGACCCCTCCTACAATGAGCAGTTCTTC
>TRBV4-1|TRBJ1-1|many|TRBD1
CASSQGRDRGKSGAFF
TGCGCCAGCAGCCAGGGCCGGGACAGGGGAAAATCGGGAGCTTTCTTT
>TRBV3-1|TRBJ2-7|many|TRBD2
CASTSLAGGGYEQYF
TGTGCCAGCACCTCACTAGCGGGAGGAGGGTACGAGCAGTACTTC
>TRBV5-6|TRBJ2-3|NA|NA
CASSLTETDTQYF
TGTGCCAGCAGCTTGACCGAAACAGATACGCAGTATTTT
>TRBV12-3/TRBV12-4|TRBJ2-3|few|TRBD2
CASNLRGREGPASTDTQYF
TGTGCCAGCAACCTCCGGGGGCGGGAGGGCCCGGCTAGCACAGATACGCAGTATTTT
>TRBV29-1|TRBJ2-7|NA|NA
CSYSAGSGTFYEQYF
TGCAGCTATTCAGCCGGTAGCGGAACCTTCTACGAGCAGTACTTC
>TRBV20-1|TRBJ1-2|few|NA
CSARPSSAGYTF
TGCAGTGCTAGACCTTCCTCGGCTGGCTACACCTTC
>TRBV7-9|TRBJ2-7|NA|NA
CASRKHSYEQYF
TGTGCCAGCCGAAAACACTCCTACGAGCAGTACTTC
>TRBV6-1|TRBJ2-3|NA|NA
CATSPVETDTQYF
TGTGCCACCTCTCCAGTGGAGACAGATACGCAGTATTTT
>TRBV7-8|TRBJ2-2|few|NA
CASGGGTNTGELFF
TGTGCCAGCGGGGGCGGAACGAACACCGGGGAGCTGTTTTTT
>TRBV29-1|TRBJ2-6|many|NA
CSVEARDEFGANVLTF
TGCAGCGTTGAAGCCAGGGACGAGTTTGGGGCCAACGTCCTGACTTTC
>TRBV14|TRBJ2-1|NA|NA
CASSQVGPGWNEQFF
TGTGCCAGCAGCCAAGTTGGGCCAGGGTGGAATGAGCAGTTCTTC
>TRBV25-1|TRBJ1-2|few|TRBD1
CASSESGGVGNYGYTF
TGTGCCAGCAGTGAATCAGGGGGAGTAGGTAACTATGGCTACACCTTC
>TRBV2|TRBJ1-2|NA|NA
CASGKGRATF
TGTGCCAGCGGGAAAGGTCGGGCCACCTTC
>TRBV29-1|TRBJ2-1|many|NA
CSVAGPYNEQFF
TGCAGCGTTGCGGGGCCGTACAATGAGCAGTTCTTC
>TRBV29-1|TRBJ2-7|many|TRBD1
CSVAGQKTEQYF
TGCAGCGTTGCGGGACAGAAAACCGAGCAGTACTTC
>TRBV6-1|TRBJ2-7|NA|NA
CASSKTGPPLEQYF
TGTGCCAGCAGTAAGACAGGTCCTCCCCTCGAGCAGTACTTC
>TRBV7-6|TRBJ2-5|many|NA
CASSDRVRLETQYF
TGTGCCAGCAGCGACCGGGTCCGTTTAGAGACCCAGTACTTC
>TRBV14|TRBJ2-2|few|NA
CASSQGRQGTGELFF
TGTGCCAGCAGCCAAGGTCGTCAGGGCACCGGGGAGCTGTTTTTT
>TRBV7-3|TRBJ2-3|few|TRBD2
CASSLAGDSTDTQYF
TGTGCCAGCAGCCTAGCGGGAGACAGCACAGATACGCAGTATTTT
>TRBV5-1|TRBJ1-1|NA|NA
CASSLGAGVGTEAFF
TGCGCCAGCAGCTTGGGTGCAGGGGTGGGCACTGAAGCTTTCTTT
>TRBV12-3/TRBV12-4|TRBJ1-1|many|NA
CASSLAAGPNTEAFF
TGTGCCAGCAGTTTGGCGGCCGGGCCGAACACTGAAGCTTTCTTT
>TRBV18|TRBJ2-6|NA|NA
CASSLATRPSGANVLTF
TGTGCCAGCTCACTCGCGACACGCCCATCTGGGGCCAACGTCCTGACTTTC
>TRBV6-8|TRBJ2-5|NA|NA
CASSYLFDSYQETQYF
TGTGCCAGCAGTTACTTGTTTGACAGTTACCAAGAGACCCAGTACTTC
>TRBV24-1|TRBJ2-1|many|NA
CATSVGLGHPYNEQFF
TGTGCCACCAGTGTCGGTCTGGGACATCCCTACAATGAGCAGTTCTTC
>TRBV11-2|TRBJ1-2|NA|NA
CASSLGAGLDGYTF
TGTGCCAGCAGCTTAGGGGCAGGTCTCGATGGCTACACCTTC
>TRBV5-5|TRBJ1-2|few|NA
CASSLAFPPSNYGYTF
TGTGCCAGCAGCTTGGCCTTCCCCCCGTCTAACTATGGCTACACCTTC
>TRBV19|TRBJ1-2|NA|NA
CASSMQSYGYTF
TGTGCCAGTAGTATGCAGAGCTATGGCTACACCTTC
>TRBV3-1|TRBJ1-1|many|NA
CASSHVPGSGTEAFF
TGTGCCAGCAGCCACGTCCCGGGGTCGGGCACTGAAGCTTTCTTT
>TRBV3-1|TRBJ2-1|NA|NA
CASSQATEPFYNEQFF
TGTGCCAGCAGCCAAGCTACGGAACCTTTCTACAATGAGCAGTTCTTC
>TRBV5-1|TRBJ2-3|NA|NA
CASSFRDISTDTQYF
TGCGCCAGCAGCTTCCGTGATATTAGCACAGATACGCAGTATTTT
>TRBV7-8|TRBJ2-7|once|TRBD1
CASSVLRGPYEQYF
TGTGCCAGCAGCGTCCTCAGGGGGCCATACGAGCAGTACTTC
>TRBV6-5|TRBJ2-3|NA|TRBD2
CASSYVAGVHTDTQYF
TGTGCCAGCAGTTACGTCGCGGGAGTTCACACAGATACGCAGTATTTT
>TRBV10-3|TRBJ1-2|NA|NA
CATQVDPFNYGYTF
TGTGCCACTCAGGTGGACCCCTTTAACTATGGCTACACCTTC
>TRBV19|TRBJ2-1|few|TRBD2
CASTPRASGNEQFF
TGTGCCAGTACCCCCCGGGCTAGCGGCAATGAGCAGTTCTTC
>TRBV12-3/TRBV12-4|TRBJ2-7|few|NA
CASSSSMREQYF
TGTGCCAGCAGTTCCTCCATGAGGGAGCAGTACTTC
>TRBV6-6|TRBJ2-2|NA|NA
CASKTGGELFF
TGTGCCAGCAAGACGGGGGGGGAGCTGTTTTTT
>TRBV7-9|TRBJ2-1|NA|TRBD2
CASRVISGYNEQFF
TGTGCCAGCAGAGTAATTAGCGGGTACAATGAGCAGTTCTTC
>TRBV3-1|TRBJ2-7|many|NA
CASSQDGRGTEEQYF
TGTGCCAGCAGCCAAGATGGAAGAGGGACTGAGGAGCAGTACTTC
>TRBV29-1|TRBJ2-5|many|NA
CSVQRRGTGTQYF
TGCAGCGTACAGAGGCGAGGCACGGGGACCCAGTACTTC
>TRBV7-2|TRBJ2-7|NA|NA
CASSYDITYEQYF
TGTGCCAGCAGCTACGACATAACCTACGAGCAGTACTTC
>TRBV5-1|TRBJ2-7|many|TRBD2
CASSLGSAGGPYEQYF
TGCGCCAGCAGCTTGGGCTCTGCGGGAGGGCCATACGAGCAGTACTTC
>TRBV29-1|TRBJ2-2|few|NA
CSVRMPGANTGELFF
TGCAGCGTTCGTATGCCGGGAGCGAACACCGGGGAGCTGTTTTTT
>TRBV7-2|TRBJ2-1|few|TRBD2
CASSLAGLAGSEQFF
TGTGCCAGCAGCTTAGCGGGACTAGCGGGAAGTGAGCAGTTCTTC
>TRBV30|TRBJ2-3|NA|TRBD2
CAWSVPSSGRLHTQYF
TGTGCCTGGAGTGTCCCTTCTAGCGGGAGATTACATACGCAGTATTTT
>TRBV19|TRBJ2-2|NA|NA
CASSIRAAGELFF
TGTGCCAGTAGTATCAGGGCGGCCGGGGAGCTGTTTTTT
>TRBV3-1|TRBJ2-2|many|TRBD2
CASSPAGGPSIGELFF
TGTGCCAGCAGCCCAGCGGGAGGGCCCTCTATCGGGGAGCTGTTTTTT
>TRBV11-2|TRBJ1-5|NA|TRBD1
CASSSRQGHGNQPQHF
TGTGCCAGCAGCTCACGACAGGGGCATGGGAATCAGCCCCAGCATTTT
>TRBV7-3|TRBJ2-3|NA|NA
CASSACLRADTDTQYF
TGTGCCAGCAGCGCCTGCCTCCGGGCAGATACGGATACGCAGTATTTT
>TRBV14|TRBJ2-1|NA|NA
CASSHDRGVRGNNEQFF
TGTGCCAGCAGCCACGATAGGGGGGTACGGGGAAACAATGAGCAGTTCTTC
>TRBV6-2/TRBV6-3|TRBJ2-1|many|TRBD2
CASSYRGTSGLNQFF
TGTGCCAGCAGTTATAGGGGGACTAGCGGCCTGAACCAGTTCTTC
>TRBV6-1|TRBJ1-4|many|NA
CASSGQLATNEKLFF
TGTGCCAGCAGTGGCCAGCTTGCAACTAATGAAAAACTGTTTTTT